The present TCR beta chain was sequenced within a study of T cell responses to AZD1222 COVID-19 vaccine. Produced via immunoSEQ multiplex PCR; TCRdb's table is partial and in-frame only. The sample includes about 70,000 clones, 88% of them seen just once. V shed 5 bases, J shed 1 base, and the junction held 10 bases outside the gene matches. Germline V gene lookup returns CDR1 MNHEY and CDR2 SMNVEV (reference sequence). The CDR3 spans 16 residues. Study-wide findings and caveats: Reports indicate that nearly half of spike-specific TCRs are directed at unmutated variant regions. The donor group comprised mostly white British people and more females; the analysis possibly underestimated clonal diversity. CD4 TCRs associated with vaccination spanned spike, dominating at 160-218 and 743-854.

As to this clone: Its cognate antigen is unknown.

This sequence originates from an adult who received the MenACWY meningococcal vaccine as a control. The input for sequencing was peripheral blood, taken 28 days after the second dose of the MenACWY control vaccine. The chain employs TRBV27 and TRBJ1-1, with 7 bases lining up with TRBD1. Here the CDR3 DNA reads TGTGCCAGCAGTGCCGGGACAGTGGGGAGGAACACTGAAGCTTTCTTT. Its translation: CASSAGTVGRNTEAFF.